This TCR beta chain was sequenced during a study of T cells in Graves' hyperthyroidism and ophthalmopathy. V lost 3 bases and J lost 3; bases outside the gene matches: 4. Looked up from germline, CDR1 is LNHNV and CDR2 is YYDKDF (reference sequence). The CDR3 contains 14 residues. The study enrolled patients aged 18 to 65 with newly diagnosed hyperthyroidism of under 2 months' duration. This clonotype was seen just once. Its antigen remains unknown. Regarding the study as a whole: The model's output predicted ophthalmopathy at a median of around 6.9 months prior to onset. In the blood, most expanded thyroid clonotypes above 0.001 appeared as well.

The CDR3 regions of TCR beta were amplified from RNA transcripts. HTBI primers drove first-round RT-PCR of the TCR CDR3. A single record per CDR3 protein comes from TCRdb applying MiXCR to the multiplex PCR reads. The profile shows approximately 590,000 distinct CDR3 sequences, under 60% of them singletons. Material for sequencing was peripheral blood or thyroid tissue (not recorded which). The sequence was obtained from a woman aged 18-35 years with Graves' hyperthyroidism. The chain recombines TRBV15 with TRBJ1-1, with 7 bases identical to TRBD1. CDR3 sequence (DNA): TGTGCCACCAGCAGGAGGGGGCGAGACACTGAAGCTTTCTTT. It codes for CATSRRGRDTEAFF.